A single count supports the clone carrying this TCR beta chain. CDR3 length: 14 residues. CDR1 and CDR2 from the germline V gene are SNHLY and FYNNEI. V lost 1 base to trimming and J lost 6 bases, with 12 bases between them. The sample belongs to a study of blood T cell repertoires in COVID-19. Whole-study context: The United States, Italy and Spain were the sources of the acute and convalescent COVID-19 samples.

Methods used by the authors: Reference gene primer amplification gave estimated nucleated cell counts. Only in-frame clones appear in the TCRdb table, and some are missing; sequencing was by immunoSEQ multiplex PCR. V and J calls plus clone size are reproduced from that table; the DNA served to infer D and trimming. The table shows 200,000 to 300,000 clones, with about nine tenths occurring only once. This receptor was taken from a man between 60 and 70 years old who had recovered from COVID-19. The sequencing input was peripheral blood. The rearrangement joins TRBV2 to TRBJ1-2; D unclear. The CDR3 sequence: CASSEVRVRHGYTF. CDR3 bases: TGTGCCAGCAGTGAAGTGAGGGTACGGCATGGCTACACCTTC.